This TCR beta chain is drawn from a study of early stage breast cancer tumors. Study findings and constraints: Comparing each tissue with blood distinguished tumor from normal in about 85% of the 16 patients.

Produced via immunoSEQ multiplex PCR; TCRdb's table is partial and in-frame only. The repertoire holds tens of thousands of clones, with just under 75% as singletons. This clone was observed a single time. The antigen is undetermined. V lost 0 bases to trimming and J lost 13 bases, with 15 bases between them. This CDR3 is 13 amino acids long. The V gene's germline CDR1 is MNHEY and CDR2 SVGAGI. The V and J genes are TRBV6-5 and TRBJ1-1, with D maybe TRBD1 (5 bases). This clonotype was obtained from a person aged 35-49 years with breast cancer. The specimen sequenced was blood. For the CDR3, the DNA is TGTGCCAGCAGTTACTCGACAGACGATACTCTTTTCTTT. It yields the protein CASSYSTDDTLFF.